The 13 T cell receptor beta chains given below trace back to one sample, sequenced in a study of blood T cells in healthy people across ages. A second PCR, run for roughly 7 to 11 cycles, used a sample-barcoded 5' primer plus a J-beta primer mix. From the 5' RACE reads, TCRdb called clonotypes with MiXCR, one entry per CDR3 protein. The sample holds 700,000 to 850,000 distinct CDR3 sequences, roughly 50% seen once. Sequenced input: blood. The receptors shown here come from a man older than 75 in good health.

A word on this clonotype: A junction boundary mismatches the germline segment, possibly from a read error. The rearrangement joins TRBV20-1 to TRBJ2-1; 8 positions agree with TRBD2. The CDR3 totals 15 residues. Germline assignment: CDR1 DFQATT and CDR2 SNEGSKA (reference sequence). The CDR3 region is CSAKISGVAYSEQFF. The CDR3 bases are TGCAGTGCTAAAATTAGCGGGGTAGCCTACAGTGAGCAGTTCTTC.

This clonotype appeared a few times. The rearrangement links TRBV29-1 to TRBJ1-2; tentatively, D is TRBD1 (6 bases). Trimming removed 4 bases from V and 6 bases from J, with 18 bases in between. Germline CDR1 and CDR2: SQVTM and ANQGSEA. This CDR3 is 14 amino acids long. The CDR3 bases are TGCAGCGTTGGGGAGCAGGGGAGCTATAATGGCTACACCTTC. Amino acids: CSVGEQGSYNGYTF.

Ten or more counts support this clonotype. This sequence joins TRBV9 and TRBJ2-3; unclear D gene. The germline V and J ends were trimmed by 0 bases and 5 bases, with 7 bases remaining between them. The length of the CDR3 is 13 residues. The germline gives CDR1 SGDLS, CDR2 YYNGEE. CDR3 sequence (DNA): TGTGCCAGCAGCGTAGCAGTCGGAGATACGCAGTATTTT. Its translation: CASSVAVGDTQYF.

The chain is built from TRBV5-8 and TRBJ2-1; D uncertain. Germline CDR1 and CDR2: SGHTS and YDEGEE. This CDR3 is 11 amino acids long. V was trimmed by 1 base and J by 9 bases, leaving 5 bases between them. The CDR3 DNA reads as TGTGCCAGCAGCTTGACGGCTGAGCAGTTCTTC. This encodes CASSLTAEQFF.

V and J are TRBV2 and TRBJ1-6, with D possibly matching TRBD1 (6 bases). The V end was cut by 7 bases, the J end by 9 bases, with 16 bases between. From germline, CDR1 is SNHLY and CDR2 FYNNEI. The CDR3 loop spans 14 amino acids. The CDR3 DNA reads as TGTGCCAGCATCAAAGGGGGGTTGAGTTCACCCCTCCACTTT. Translation gives CASIKGGLSSPLHF. The entire variable domain, with the rest obtained from reference TRBV2 and TRBJ1-6, is as follows: EPEVTQTPSHQVTQMGQEVILRCVPISNHLYFYWYRQILGQKVEFLVSFYNNEISEKSEIFDDQFSVERPDGSNFTLKIRSTKLEDSAMYFCASIKGGLSSPLHFGNGTRLTVT.

There are a few counts of this clonotype. V and J are TRBV24-1 and TRBJ1-4; no clear D. CDR3 length: 14 amino acids. Germline assignment: CDR1 KGHDR and CDR2 SFDVKD. V gave up 3 bases and J gave up 13 bases, with 17 bases separating them. The CDR3, as DNA: TGTGCCACCAGTGATGCGGGGAATGAAAAGGGACTGTTTTTT. Translated: CATSDAGNEKGLFF.

This clonotype was observed a few times. This chain joins TRBV12-3 or TRBV12-4 and TRBJ2-5; the D gene is possibly TRBD2 (6 bases). The CDR3 covers 16 residues. V gave up 6 bases and J gave up 5 bases, with 22 bases separating them. The CDR3 DNA is TGTGCCAGCAGCCCCTTCGAGAGCGGGCAAGATGAGACCCAGTACTTC. Protein: CASSPFESGQDETQYF.

The genes are TRBV6-1 and TRBJ2-5; D is possibly TRBD2 (5 bases). The CDR3 totals 14 residues. Germline V CDR1 and CDR2: MNHNS, SASEGT. V was trimmed by 3 bases and J by 5 bases, leaving 13 bases between them. CDR3 DNA sequence: TGTGCCAGCAGTGATAGAAGTGGGGAGGAGACCCAGTACTTC. Encoded protein: CASSDRSGEETQYF.

V gene TRBV29-1 combines with J gene TRBJ2-1, with 8 positions matching TRBD2. Germline CDR1 is SQVTM and CDR2 is ANQGSEA. V shed 8 bases and J 9 bases; nucleotides not matched to a gene: 12. This CDR3 has 13 amino acids. Here the CDR3 reads CSHSGGGDSEQFF. The CDR3 nucleotides are TGCAGCCATTCGGGGGGGGGAGACAGTGAGCAGTTCTTC.

CDR3 sequence (DNA): TGCAGTGCTCCTCCTCCGCGGAGTCGAGGAAATGAGCAGTTCTTC. This encodes CSAPPPRSRGNEQFF. The gene calls are TRBV20-1 and TRBJ2-1, with no clear D. The V end was cut by 5 bases, the J end by 7 bases, with 21 bases between. This CDR3 spans 15 amino acids. Germline-derived CDR1 and CDR2 are DFQATT and SNEGSKA (reference sequence).

The CDR3 DNA reads as TGTGCCAGCGAGACAGTAGCAACCGGGGAGCTGTTTTTT. Amino acids: CASETVATGELFF. The V and J genes are TRBV28 and TRBJ2-2; D possibly corresponds to TRBD1 (5 bases). The CDR3 spans 13 residues. The germline gives CDR1 MDHEN, CDR2 SYDVKM. V gave up 8 bases and J gave up 5 bases, with 12 bases separating them.

CDR3 in DNA: TGTGCCAGCAGCCAGGGCACGGGACTAGTAGCGGCCAATGAGCAGTTCTTC. It encodes CASSQGTGLVAANEQFF. V gene TRBV4-2 combines with J gene TRBJ2-1, with 8 bases aligning to TRBD2. CDR1 and CDR2 (germline): LGHNA, YNFKEQ. Losses at the gene ends were 3 bases for V and 6 bases for J; bases not matched to a gene: 13. The CDR3 length is 17 residues.

In this sample, this clonotype turned up a few times. The chain carries TRBV6-6 and TRBJ2-6; no firm D call. V was shortened by 0 bases and J by 0 bases, with 3 bases between the two germline ends. The CDR3 totals 15 residues. CDR1 and CDR2 from the germline V gene are MNHNY and SVGAGI (reference sequence). The CDR3 coding sequence is TGTGCCAGCAGTTACTCCCTCTCTGGGGCCAACGTCCTGACTTTC. It translates to CASSYSLSGANVLTF.